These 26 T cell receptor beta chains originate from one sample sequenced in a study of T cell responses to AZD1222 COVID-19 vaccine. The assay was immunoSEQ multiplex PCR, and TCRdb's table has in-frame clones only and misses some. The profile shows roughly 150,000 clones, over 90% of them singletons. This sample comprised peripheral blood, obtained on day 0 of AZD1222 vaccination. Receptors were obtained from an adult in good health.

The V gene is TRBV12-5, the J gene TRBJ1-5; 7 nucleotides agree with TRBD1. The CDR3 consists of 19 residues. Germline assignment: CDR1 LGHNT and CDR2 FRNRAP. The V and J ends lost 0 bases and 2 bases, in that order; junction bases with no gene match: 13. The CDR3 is CASGLVRGKGARGNQPQHF. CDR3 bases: TGTGCTAGTGGTTTGGTAAGGGGTAAGGGGGCTAGAGGCAATCAGCCCCAGCATTTT.

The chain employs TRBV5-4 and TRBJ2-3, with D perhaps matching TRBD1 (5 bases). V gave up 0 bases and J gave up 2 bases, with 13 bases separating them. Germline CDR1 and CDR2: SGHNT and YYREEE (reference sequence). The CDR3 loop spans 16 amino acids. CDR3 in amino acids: CASSLGPGMVTDTQYF. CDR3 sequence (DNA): TGTGCCAGCAGCTTGGGGCCAGGGATGGTCACAGATACGCAGTATTTT.

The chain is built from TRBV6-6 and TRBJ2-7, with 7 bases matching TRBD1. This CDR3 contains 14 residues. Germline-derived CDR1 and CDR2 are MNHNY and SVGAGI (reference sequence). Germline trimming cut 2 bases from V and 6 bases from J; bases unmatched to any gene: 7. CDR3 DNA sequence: TGTGCCAGCAGTTACGCAGGGGGAGTACGCGAGCAGTACTTC. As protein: CASSYAGGVREQYF.

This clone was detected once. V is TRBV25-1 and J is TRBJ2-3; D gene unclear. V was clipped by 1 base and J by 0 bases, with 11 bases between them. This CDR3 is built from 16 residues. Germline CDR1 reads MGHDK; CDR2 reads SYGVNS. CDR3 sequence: CASSESQTASTDTQYF. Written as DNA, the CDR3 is TGTGCCAGCAGTGAATCTCAGACCGCTAGCACAGATACGCAGTATTTT.

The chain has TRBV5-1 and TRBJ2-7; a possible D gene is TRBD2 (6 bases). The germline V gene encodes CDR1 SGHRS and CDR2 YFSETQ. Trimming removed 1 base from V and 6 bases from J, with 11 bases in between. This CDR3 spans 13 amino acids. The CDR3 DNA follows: TGCGCCAGCAGCTTGTCGTCTAGCGCCGAGCAGTACTTC. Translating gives CASSLSSSAEQYF.

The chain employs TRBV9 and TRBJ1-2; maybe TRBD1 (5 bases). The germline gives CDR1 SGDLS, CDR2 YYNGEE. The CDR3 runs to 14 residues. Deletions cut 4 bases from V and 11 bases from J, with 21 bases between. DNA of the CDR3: TGTGCCAGCAGCATGACCGGGACGGCTGGTGGTTACACCTTC. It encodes CASSMTGTAGGYTF. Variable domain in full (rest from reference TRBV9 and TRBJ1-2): DSGVTQTPKHLITATGQRVTLRCSPRSGDLSVYWYQQSLDQGLQFLIQYYNGEERAKGNILERFSAQQFPDLHSELNLSSLELGDSALYFCASSMTGTAGGYTFGSGTRLTVV.

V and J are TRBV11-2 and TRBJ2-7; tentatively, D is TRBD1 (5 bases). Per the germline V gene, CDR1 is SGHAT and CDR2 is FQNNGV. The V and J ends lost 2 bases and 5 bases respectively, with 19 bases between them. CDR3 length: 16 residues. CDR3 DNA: TGTGCCAGCAGCTTACTAGTGCTTCAGGGTAAGCACGAGCAGTACTTC. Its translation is CASSLLVLQGKHEQYF. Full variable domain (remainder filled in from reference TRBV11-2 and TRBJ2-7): EAGVAQSPRYKIIEKRQSVAFWCNPISGHATLYWYQQILGQGPKLLIQFQNNGVVDDSQLPKDRFSAERLKGVDSTLKIQPAKLEDSAVYLCASSLLVLQGKHEQYFGPGTRLTVT.

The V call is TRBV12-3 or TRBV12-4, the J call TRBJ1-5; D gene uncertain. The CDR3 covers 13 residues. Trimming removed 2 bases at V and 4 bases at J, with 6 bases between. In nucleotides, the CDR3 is TGTGCCAGCAGTTTATTCCTTAATCAGCCCCAGCATTTT. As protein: CASSLFLNQPQHF.

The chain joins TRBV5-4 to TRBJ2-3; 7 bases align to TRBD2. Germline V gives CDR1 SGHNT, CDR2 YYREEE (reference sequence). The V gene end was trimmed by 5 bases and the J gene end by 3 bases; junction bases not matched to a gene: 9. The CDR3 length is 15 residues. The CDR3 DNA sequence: TGTGCCAGCAGTCCGGGTTGGGGGGGGACAGATACGCAGTATTTT. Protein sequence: CASSPGWGGTDTQYF.

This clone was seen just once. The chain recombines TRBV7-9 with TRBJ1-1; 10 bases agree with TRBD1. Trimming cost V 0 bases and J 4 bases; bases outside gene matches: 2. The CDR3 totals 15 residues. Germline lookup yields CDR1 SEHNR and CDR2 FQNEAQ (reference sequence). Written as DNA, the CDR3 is TGTGCCAGCAGCTTAGCGAGGACAGGGGGCACTGAAGCTTTCTTT. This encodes CASSLARTGGTEAFF.

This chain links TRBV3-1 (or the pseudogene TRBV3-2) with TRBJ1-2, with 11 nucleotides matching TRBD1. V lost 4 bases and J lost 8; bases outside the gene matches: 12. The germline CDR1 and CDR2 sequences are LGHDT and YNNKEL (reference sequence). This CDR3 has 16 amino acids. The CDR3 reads CASSPWTGGASEGYTF. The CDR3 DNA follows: TGTGCCAGCAGCCCCTGGACAGGGGGCGCGTCGGAGGGCTACACCTTC.

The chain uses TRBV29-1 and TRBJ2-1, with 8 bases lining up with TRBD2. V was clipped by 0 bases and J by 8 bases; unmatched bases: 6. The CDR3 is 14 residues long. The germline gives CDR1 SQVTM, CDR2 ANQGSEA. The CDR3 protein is CSVEDPREADEQFF. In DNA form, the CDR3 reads TGCAGCGTTGAAGATCCGCGGGAGGCCGATGAGCAGTTCTTC.

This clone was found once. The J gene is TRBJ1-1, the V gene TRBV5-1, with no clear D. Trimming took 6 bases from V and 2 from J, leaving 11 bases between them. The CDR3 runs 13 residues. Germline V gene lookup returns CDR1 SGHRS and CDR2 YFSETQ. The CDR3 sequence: CASKEGPNTEAFF. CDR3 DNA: TGCGCCAGCAAGGAAGGTCCTAACACTGAAGCTTTCTTT.

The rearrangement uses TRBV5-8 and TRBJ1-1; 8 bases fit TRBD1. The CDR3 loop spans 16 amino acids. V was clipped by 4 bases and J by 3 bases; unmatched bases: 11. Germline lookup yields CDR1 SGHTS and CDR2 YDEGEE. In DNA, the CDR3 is TGTGCCAGCAGCCGTGCCCTGGACAGGGTGCACACTGAAGCTTTCTTT. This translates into CASSRALDRVHTEAFF.

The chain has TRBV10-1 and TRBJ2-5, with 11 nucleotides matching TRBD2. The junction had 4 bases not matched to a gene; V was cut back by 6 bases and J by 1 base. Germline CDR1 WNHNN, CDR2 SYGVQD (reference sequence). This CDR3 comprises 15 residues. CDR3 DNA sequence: TGCGCCAGCAGCCAAGGACTAGCGGGCCAAGAGACCCAGTACTTC. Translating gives CASSQGLAGQETQYF.

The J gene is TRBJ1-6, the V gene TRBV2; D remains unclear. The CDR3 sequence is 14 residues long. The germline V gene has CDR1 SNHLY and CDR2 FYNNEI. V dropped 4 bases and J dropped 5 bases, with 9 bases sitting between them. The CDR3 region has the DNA TGTGCCAGCAGTGTTACCCGAAATAATTCACCCCTCCACTTT. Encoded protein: CASSVTRNNSPLHF.

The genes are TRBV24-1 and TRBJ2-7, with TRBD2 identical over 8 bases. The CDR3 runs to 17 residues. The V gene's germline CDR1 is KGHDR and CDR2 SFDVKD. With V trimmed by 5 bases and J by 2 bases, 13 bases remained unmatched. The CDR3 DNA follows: TGTGCCACCAGTGCCCCAACGGGGCTAGCGGGTACCTACGAGCAGTACTTC. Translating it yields CATSAPTGLAGTYEQYF.

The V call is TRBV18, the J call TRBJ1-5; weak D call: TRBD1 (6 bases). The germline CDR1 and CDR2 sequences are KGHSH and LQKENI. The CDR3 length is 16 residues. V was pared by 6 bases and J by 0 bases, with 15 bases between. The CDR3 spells CASSPTGKNSNQPQHF. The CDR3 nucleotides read TGTGCCAGCTCCCCAACAGGGAAGAATAGCAATCAGCCCCAGCATTTT.

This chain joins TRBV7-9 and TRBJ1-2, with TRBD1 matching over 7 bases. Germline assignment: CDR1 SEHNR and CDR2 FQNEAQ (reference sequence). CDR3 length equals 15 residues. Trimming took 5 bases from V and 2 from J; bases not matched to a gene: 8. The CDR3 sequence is CASSRLGTDNYGYTF. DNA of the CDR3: TGTGCCAGCAGCCGATTAGGGACAGACAACTATGGCTACACCTTC. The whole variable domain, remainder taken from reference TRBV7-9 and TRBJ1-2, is DTGVSQNPRHKITKRGQNVTFRCDPISEHNRLYWYRQTLGQGPEFLTYFQNEAQLEKSRLLSDRFSAERPKGSFSTLEIQRTEQGDSAMYLCASSRLGTDNYGYTFGSGTRLTVV.

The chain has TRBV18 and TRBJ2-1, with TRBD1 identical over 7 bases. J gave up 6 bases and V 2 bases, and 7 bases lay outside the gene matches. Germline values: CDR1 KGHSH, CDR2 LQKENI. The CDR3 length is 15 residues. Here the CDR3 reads CASSPTEQGFNEQFF. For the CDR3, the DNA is TGTGCCAGCTCACCAACGGAACAGGGGTTCAATGAGCAGTTCTTC. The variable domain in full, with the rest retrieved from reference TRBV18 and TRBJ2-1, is NAGVMQNPRHLVRRRGQEARLRCSPMKGHSHVYWYRQLPEEGLKFMVYLQKENIIDESGMPKERFSAEFPKEGPSILRIQQVVRGDSAAYFCASSPTEQGFNEQFFGPGTRLTVL.

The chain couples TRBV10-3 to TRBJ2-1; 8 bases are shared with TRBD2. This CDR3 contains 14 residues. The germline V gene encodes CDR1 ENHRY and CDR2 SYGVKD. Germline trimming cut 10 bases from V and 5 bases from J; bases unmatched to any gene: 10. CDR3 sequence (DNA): TGTGCCACCGAAGCGGGAGAGGCGCACAATGAGCAGTTCTTC. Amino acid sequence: CATEAGEAHNEQFF.

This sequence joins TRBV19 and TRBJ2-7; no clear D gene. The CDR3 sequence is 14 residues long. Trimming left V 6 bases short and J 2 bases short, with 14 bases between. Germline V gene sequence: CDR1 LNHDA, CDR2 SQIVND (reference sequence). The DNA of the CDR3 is TGTGCCAGTAGCCTAAACAATGGCCCCTACGAGCAGTACTTC. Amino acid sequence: CASSLNNGPYEQYF. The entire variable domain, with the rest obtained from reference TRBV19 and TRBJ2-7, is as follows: DGGITQSPKYLFRKEGQNVTLSCEQNLNHDAMYWYRQDPGQGLRLIYYSQIVNDFQKGDIAEGYSVSREKKESFPLTVTSAQKNPTAFYLCASSLNNGPYEQYFGPGTRLTVT.

The CDR3 DNA reads as TGCGCCAGCAGTAGTGGCAGAACGAACACTGAAGCTTTCTTT. Residues: CASSSGRTNTEAFF. The chain uses TRBV10-1 and TRBJ1-1; D gene ambiguous. This CDR3 spans 14 amino acids. Trimming took off 5 bases at V and 1 base at J, with 11 bases between the two ends. Germline CDR1 WNHNN, CDR2 SYGVQD (reference sequence).

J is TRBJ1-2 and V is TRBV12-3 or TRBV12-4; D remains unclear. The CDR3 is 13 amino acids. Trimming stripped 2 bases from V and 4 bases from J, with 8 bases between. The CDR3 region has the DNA TGTGCCAGCAGTTTAAAATCAGTCTATGGCTACACCTTC. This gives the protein CASSLKSVYGYTF.

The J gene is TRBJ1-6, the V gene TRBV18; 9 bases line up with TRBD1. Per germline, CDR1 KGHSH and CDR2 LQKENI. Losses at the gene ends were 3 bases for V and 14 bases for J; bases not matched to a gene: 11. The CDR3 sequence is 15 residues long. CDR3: CASSPTGQGVTALHF. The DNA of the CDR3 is TGTGCCAGCTCACCCACGGGACAGGGCGTTACGGCCCTCCACTTT.

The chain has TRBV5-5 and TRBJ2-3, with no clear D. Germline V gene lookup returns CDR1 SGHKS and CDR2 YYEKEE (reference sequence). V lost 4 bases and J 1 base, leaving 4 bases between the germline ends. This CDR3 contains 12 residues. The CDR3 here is CASSPRTDTQYF. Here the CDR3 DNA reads TGTGCCAGCAGCCCTCGCACAGATACGCAGTATTTT.